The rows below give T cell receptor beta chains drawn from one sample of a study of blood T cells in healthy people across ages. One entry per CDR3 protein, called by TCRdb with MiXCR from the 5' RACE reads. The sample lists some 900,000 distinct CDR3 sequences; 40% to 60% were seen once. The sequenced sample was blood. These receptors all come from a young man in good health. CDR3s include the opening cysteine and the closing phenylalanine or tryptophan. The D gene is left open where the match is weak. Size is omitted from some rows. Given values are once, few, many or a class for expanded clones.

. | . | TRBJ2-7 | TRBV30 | CAWSVVLRSYEQYF | TGTGCCTGGAGTGTGGTCTTACGCTCCTACGAGCAGTACTTC
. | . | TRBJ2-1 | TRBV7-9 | CASSPGDWLGNEQFF | TGTGCCAGCAGCCCAGGGGATTGGCTCGGCAATGAGCAGTTCTTC
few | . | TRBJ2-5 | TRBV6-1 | CASSEIHQETQYF | TGTGCCAGCAGTGAAATCCACCAAGAGACCCAGTACTTC
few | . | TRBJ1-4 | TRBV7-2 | CASSLARGPNEKLFF | TGTGCCAGCAGCCTAGCCAGGGGACCTAATGAAAAACTGTTTTTT
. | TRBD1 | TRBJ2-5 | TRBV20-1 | CSAPRSDRGFGEQYF | TGCAGTGCTCCCCGTTCTGACAGGGGGTTTGGGGAGCAGTACTTC
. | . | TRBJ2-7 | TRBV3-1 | CASSRGEQYWVYF | TGTGCCAGCAGCCGAGGCGAGCAGTATTGGGTGTACTTC
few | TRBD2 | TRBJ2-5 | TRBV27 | CASSSWTSGGSKETQYF | TGTGCCAGCAGTTCCTGGACTAGCGGGGGGTCCAAAGAGACCCAGTACTTC
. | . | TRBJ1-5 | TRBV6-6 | CASTGGARDNQPQHF | TGTGCCAGCACGGGGGGCGCAAGGGACAATCAGCCCCAGCATTTT
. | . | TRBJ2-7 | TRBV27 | CASSLLETINYEQYF | TGTGCCAGCAGTTTGCTGGAAACTATCAACTACGAGCAGTACTTC
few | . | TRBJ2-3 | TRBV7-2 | CASSLKLTVRDTQYF | TGTGCCAGCAGCTTAAAGTTGACAGTCCGGGATACGCAGTATTTT
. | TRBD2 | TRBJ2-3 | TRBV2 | CASGTPGLAMYTQYF | TGTGCCAGCGGGACTCCCGGACTAGCGATGTATACGCAGTATTTT
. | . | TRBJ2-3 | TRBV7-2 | CASTLVLADTQYF | TGTGCCAGCACTCTGGTTTTGGCAGATACGCAGTATTTT
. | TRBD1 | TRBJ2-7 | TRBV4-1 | CASSLRTGADEQYF | TGCGCCAGCAGTCTGCGGACAGGGGCGGACGAGCAGTACTTC
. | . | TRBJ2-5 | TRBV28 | CASSPTPGPLIQTQYF | TGTGCCAGCAGCCCAACCCCGGGACCCCTAATTCAGACCCAGTACTTC
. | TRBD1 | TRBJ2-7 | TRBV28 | CASSLRDSWNEQYF | TGTGCCAGCAGTTTAAGGGACAGTTGGAACGAGCAGTACTTC
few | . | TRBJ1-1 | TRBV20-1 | CSAGAAGGECEAFF | TGCAGTGCTGGGGCGGCAGGTGGAGAATGTGAAGCTTTCTTT
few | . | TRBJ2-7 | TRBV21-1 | CASSALAGTGKSYEQYF | TGTGCCAGCAGCGCATTGGCCGGGACAGGGAAGTCCTACGAGCAGTACTTC
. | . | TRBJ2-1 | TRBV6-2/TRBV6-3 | CASSYSSGPGRLGSYNEQFF | TGTGCCAGCAGTTACTCGTCAGGACCCGGAAGATTGGGCTCCTACAATGAGCAGTTCTTC
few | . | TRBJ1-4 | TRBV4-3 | CASSQDSSVLFF | TGCGCCAGCAGCCAAGATTCGTCGGTCCTGTTTTTT
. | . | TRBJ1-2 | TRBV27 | CARTNYGYTF | TGTGCCCGTACAAACTATGGCTACACCTTC
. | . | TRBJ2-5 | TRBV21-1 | CASTRTSGKETQYF | TGTGCCAGCACCAGGACTAGCGGGAAAGAGACCCAGTACTTC
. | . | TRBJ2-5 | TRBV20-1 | CSGGRSGAFQETQYF | TGCAGTGGGGGCCGATCTGGGGCCTTCCAAGAGACCCAGTACTTC
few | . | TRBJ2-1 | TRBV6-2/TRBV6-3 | CASSSWGYYNEQFF | TGTGCCAGCAGTTCGTGGGGGTACTACAATGAGCAGTTCTTC
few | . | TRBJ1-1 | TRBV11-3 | CASSLEGGLNTEAFF | TGTGCCAGCAGCTTAGAAGGAGGGTTGAACACTGAAGCTTTCTTT
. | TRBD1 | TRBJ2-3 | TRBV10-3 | CAIKRDRGHTDTQYF | TGTGCCATCAAGAGAGACAGGGGCCACACAGATACGCAGTATTTT
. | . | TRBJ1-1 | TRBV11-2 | CASSFQGGGEAFF | TGTGCCAGCAGCTTCCAAGGCGGTGGGGAAGCTTTCTTT
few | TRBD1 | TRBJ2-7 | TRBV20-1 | CSAEGQEPSYEQYF | TGCAGTGCCGAGGGACAGGAGCCCTCCTACGAGCAGTACTTC
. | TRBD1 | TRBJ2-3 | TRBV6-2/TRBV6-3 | CASRPGGEGDTQYF | TGTGCCAGCAGACCAGGGGGCGAAGGAGATACGCAGTATTTT
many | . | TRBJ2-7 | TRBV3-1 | CASSTQLSEQYF | TGTGCCAGCAGCACTCAGTTATCCGAGCAGTACTTC
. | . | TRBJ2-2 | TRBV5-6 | CASSLVGARTGELFF | TGTGCCAGCAGCTTGGTTGGGGCAAGAACCGGGGAGCTGTTTTTT
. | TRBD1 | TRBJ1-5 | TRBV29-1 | CSVVEQGGSNQPQHF | TGCAGCGTTGTTGAACAGGGGGGGAGCAATCAGCCCCAGCATTTT
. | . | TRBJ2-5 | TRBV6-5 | CASSWGTNQETLYF | TGTGCCAGCAGCTGGGGGACAAATCAAGAGACCCTGTACTTC
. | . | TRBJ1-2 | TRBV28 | CASSSGQTGYGYTF | TGTGCCAGCAGTTCCGGACAGACTGGCTATGGCTACACCTTC
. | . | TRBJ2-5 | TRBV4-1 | CASSQPKETQYF | TGCGCCAGCAGCCAGCCCAAGGAGACCCAGTACTTC
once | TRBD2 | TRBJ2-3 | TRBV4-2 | CASSPIGRDLSGDTQYF | TGTGCCAGCAGCCCCATAGGGAGGGACCTAAGTGGCGATACGCAGTATTTT
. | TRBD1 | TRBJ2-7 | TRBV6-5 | CASSPRGQGICYEQYF | TGTGCCAGCAGTCCACGAGGACAGGGCATTTGCTACGAGCAGTACTTC
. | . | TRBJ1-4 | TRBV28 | CASSPQGPGNEKLFF | TGTGCCAGCAGTCCCCAGGGTCCCGGGAATGAAAAACTGTTTTTT
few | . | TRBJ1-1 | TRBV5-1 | CASSVRTTNTEAFF | TGCGCCAGCAGTGTCAGAACAACGAACACTGAAGCTTTCTTT
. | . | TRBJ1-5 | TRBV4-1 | CASSSEGMGNQPQHF | TGCGCCAGCAGCTCTGAGGGTATGGGAAATCAGCCCCAGCATTTT
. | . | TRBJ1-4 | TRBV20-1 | CSARKAQSNEKLFF | TGCAGTGCTAGAAAAGCCCAATCTAATGAAAAACTGTTTTTT
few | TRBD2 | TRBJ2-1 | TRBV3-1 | CASSQDPGTSLLQFF | TGTGCCAGCAGCCAAGATCCCGGGACTAGTTTATTGCAGTTCTTC
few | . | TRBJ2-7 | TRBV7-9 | CASRAASAKHEQYF | TGTGCCAGCAGAGCCGCTAGCGCGAAGCACGAGCAGTACTTC